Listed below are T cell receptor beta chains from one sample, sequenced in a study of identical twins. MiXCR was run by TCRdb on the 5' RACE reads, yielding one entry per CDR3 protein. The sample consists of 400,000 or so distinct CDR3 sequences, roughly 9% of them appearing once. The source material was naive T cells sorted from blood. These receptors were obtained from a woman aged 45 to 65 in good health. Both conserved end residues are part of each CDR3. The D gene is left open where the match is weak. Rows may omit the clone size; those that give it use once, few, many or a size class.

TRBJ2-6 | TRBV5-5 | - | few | TGTGCCAGCGGGAGTTTAAGTTGGGGCACTGGGGCCAACGTCCTGACTTTC | CASGSLSWGTGANVLTF
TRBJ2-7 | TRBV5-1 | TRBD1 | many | TGCGCCAGCAGCCCCGACAGGGGAATCTACGAGCAGTACTTC | CASSPDRGIYEQYF
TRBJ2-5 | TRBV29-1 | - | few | TGCAGCGTTGAAGACCTCCGCGGGGTGAGGGAGACCCAGTACTTC | CSVEDLRGVRETQYF
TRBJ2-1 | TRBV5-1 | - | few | TGCGCCAGCAGCTTGGGGACACAAAGGAATGAGCAGTTCTTC | CASSLGTQRNEQFF
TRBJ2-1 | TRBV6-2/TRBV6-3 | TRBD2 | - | TGTGCCAGCAGAATTAGCGGGACCTACAATGAGCAGTTCTTC | CASRISGTYNEQFF
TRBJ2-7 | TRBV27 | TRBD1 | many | TGTGCCAGCAGATCCACAGGGGGAGCTTACGAGCAGTACTTC | CASRSTGGAYEQYF
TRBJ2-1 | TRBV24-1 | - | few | TGTGCCACCAGTACCGCTCTCAGCTCCTACAATGAGCAGTTCTTC | CATSTALSSYNEQFF
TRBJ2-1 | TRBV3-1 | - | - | TGTGCCAGCAGCCAAAGCCTCCTAGGCCATGAGCAGTTCTTC | CASSQSLLGHEQFF
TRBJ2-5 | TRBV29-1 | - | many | TGCAGCGGCGGCTTACAGGATTCCGGGACCCAGTACTTC | CSGGLQDSGTQYF
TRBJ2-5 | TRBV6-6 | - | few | TGTGCCAGCAGTTACTCTACGACAGGACAAGAGACCCAGTACTTC | CASSYSTTGQETQYF
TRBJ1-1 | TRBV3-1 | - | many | TGTGCCAGCAGCACAAGGGGACAGAACACTGAAGCTTTCTTT | CASSTRGQNTEAFF
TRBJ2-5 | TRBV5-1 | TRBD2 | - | TGCGCCAGCAGCCCTGAGGAGCGGGAGTACCAAGAGACCCAGTACTTC | CASSPEEREYQETQYF
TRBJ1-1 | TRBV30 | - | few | TGTGCCTGGAACTGGGGGTATGCGACTGAAGCTTTCTTT | CAWNWGYATEAFF
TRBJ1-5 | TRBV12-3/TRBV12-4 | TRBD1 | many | TGTGCCAGCAGTTTGGCAGGGGGCAGGCAGCCCCAGCATTTT | CASSLAGGRQPQHF
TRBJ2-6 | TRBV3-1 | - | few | TGTGCCAGCAGCCCGGACAAGGATCCGCCTTGGGGGGCCAACGTCCTGACTTTC | CASSPDKDPPWGANVLTF
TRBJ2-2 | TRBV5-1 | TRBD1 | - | TGCGCCAGCAGCCCCAGACCGACAGGGGTCACCGGGGAGCTGTTTTTT | CASSPRPTGVTGELFF
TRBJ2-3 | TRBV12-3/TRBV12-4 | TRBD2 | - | TGTGCCAGCAGTTATCGACAGTTAGCGGGAGCTACTAGCACAGATACGCAGTATTTT | CASSYRQLAGATSTDTQYF
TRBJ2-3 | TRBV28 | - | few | TGTGCCAGCAGTTCTCAAGCTGACGCAGATACGCAGTATTTT | CASSSQADADTQYF
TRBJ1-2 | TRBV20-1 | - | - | TGCAGTGCCCCATCTCTGGGGGTTCGTGGCTATGGCTACACCTTC | CSAPSLGVRGYGYTF
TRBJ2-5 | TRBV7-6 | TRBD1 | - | TGTGCCAGCAGCCTCTTCCCCCTCAACAGGGGCCAAGCTTTCAGGCCCCAAGAGACCCAGTACTTC | CASSLFPLNRGQAFRPQETQYF
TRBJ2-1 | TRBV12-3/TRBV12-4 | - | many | TGTGCCAGCAGTTACAGGAATGAGCAGTTCTTC | CASSYRNEQFF
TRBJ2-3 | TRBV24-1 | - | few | TGTGCCACCAACCGGGGACGCCGTGGGACAGATACGCAGTATTTT | CATNRGRRGTDTQYF
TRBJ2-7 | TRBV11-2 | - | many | TGTGCCAGCAGCTTAGCGCCGAACAGCCTCTACGAGCAGTACTTC | CASSLAPNSLYEQYF
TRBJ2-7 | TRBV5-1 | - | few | TGCGCCAGCAGCTTGTCGCCGGGCGAGCAGTACTTC | CASSLSPGEQYF
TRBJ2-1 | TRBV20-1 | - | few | TGCAGTGCTAGAGATCGGGCGGACGAGCAGTTCTTC | CSARDRADEQFF
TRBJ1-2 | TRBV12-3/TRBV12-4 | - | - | TGTGCCAGCAGCCCCCTCAGAGAGCGCGGCTACACCTTC | CASSPLRERGYTF
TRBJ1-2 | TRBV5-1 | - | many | TGCGCCAGCAGCTCGAGCCTTGGGACCCTCTATGGCTACACCTTC | CASSSSLGTLYGYTF
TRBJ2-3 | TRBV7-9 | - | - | TGTGCCAGCAGCTTATCGGGTATCAACACAGATACGCAGTATTTT | CASSLSGINTDTQYF
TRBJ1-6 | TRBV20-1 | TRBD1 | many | TGCAGTGCTAGTTTCGGGACAGTCCATTCACCCCTCCACTTT | CSASFGTVHSPLHF
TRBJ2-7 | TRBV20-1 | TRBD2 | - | TGCAGTGCGCCACTAGCGGGAGGGCGTAGGGGAAACGAGCAGTACTTC | CSAPLAGGRRGNEQYF
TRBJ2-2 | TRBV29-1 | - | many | TGCAGCGTTGACGCGGGTTACACCGGGGAGCTGTTTTTT | CSVDAGYTGELFF
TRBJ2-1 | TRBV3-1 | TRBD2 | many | TGTGCCAGCAGCCACCAAGGGACTAGCGGGAGACATGAGCAGTTCTTC | CASSHQGTSGRHEQFF
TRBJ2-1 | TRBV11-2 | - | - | TGTGCCAGCAGCTCGCTAAGAAAGGCAGGTGAGCAGTTCTTC | CASSSLRKAGEQFF
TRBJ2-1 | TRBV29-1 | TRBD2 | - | TGCAGCGTATCCGGGACTAGCGGCGCGTACAATGAGCAGTTCTTC | CSVSGTSGAYNEQFF
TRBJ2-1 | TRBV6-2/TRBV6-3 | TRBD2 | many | TGTGCCAGCAGTCGGACTAGCGGGTTGGACGCTCGCAATGAGCAGTTCTTC | CASSRTSGLDARNEQFF
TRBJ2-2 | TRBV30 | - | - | TGTGCCTGGAGTCTCGAGACCGGGGAGCTGTTTTTT | CAWSLETGELFF
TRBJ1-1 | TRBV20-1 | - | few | TGCAGTGCTAGAGAAGGTCGGAACGAAGCTTTCTTT | CSAREGRNEAFF
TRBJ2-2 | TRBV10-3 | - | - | TGTGCCATCCAAATCTTCGGAACCGGGGAGCTGTTTTTT | CAIQIFGTGELFF
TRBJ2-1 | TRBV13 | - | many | TGTGCCAGCAGCTTAGGTGGAGTTTCTGAGCAGTTCTTC | CASSLGGVSEQFF
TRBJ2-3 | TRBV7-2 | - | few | TGTGCCAGCACCCTAGGTCTCCGGGTACTCACAGATACGCAGTATTTT | CASTLGLRVLTDTQYF
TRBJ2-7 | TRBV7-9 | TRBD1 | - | TGTGCCAGCAGCTTAGTCCCGGGACAGGGGCAATTCTACGAGCAGTACTTC | CASSLVPGQGQFYEQYF
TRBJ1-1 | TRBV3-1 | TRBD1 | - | TGTGCCAGCAGCCAAAAAACGGGACAGGTACTGAACACTGAAGCTTTCTTT | CASSQKTGQVLNTEAFF
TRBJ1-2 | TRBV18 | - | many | TGTGCCAGCTCCCAAGGCCGGGAGACAGCCAACTATGGCTACACCTTC | CASSQGRETANYGYTF
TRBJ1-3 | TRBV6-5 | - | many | TGTGCCAGCAGTCGACCAGATTCTGGAAACACCATATATTTT | CASSRPDSGNTIYF
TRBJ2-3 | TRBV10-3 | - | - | TGTGCCATCAGCACCCGGGGCCCAGATACGCAGTATTTT | CAISTRGPDTQYF
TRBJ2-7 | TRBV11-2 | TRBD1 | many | TGTGCCAGCAGCTCTGACAGGGGTCTAGCGTCGATCGGCCCCTACGAGCAGTACTTC | CASSSDRGLASIGPYEQYF
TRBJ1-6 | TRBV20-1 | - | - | TGCAGTGCCGTCCACCAGGGAAGTTCACCCCTCCACTTT | CSAVHQGSSPLHF
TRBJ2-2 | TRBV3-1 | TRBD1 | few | TGTGCCAGCAGCCAAGTATTAGGACAGGGATATAACACCGGGGAGCTGTTTTTT | CASSQVLGQGYNTGELFF
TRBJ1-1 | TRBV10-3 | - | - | TGTGCCATCGGGGCCGGGGACACTGAAGCTTTCTTT | CAIGAGDTEAFF
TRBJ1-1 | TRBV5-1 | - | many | TGCGCCAGCAGCTTGGGGGAGGGAAACACTGAAGCTTTCTTT | CASSLGEGNTEAFF
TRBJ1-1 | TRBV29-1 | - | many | TGCAGCGGCCAAACAGGGACCACTGAAGCTTTCTTT | CSGQTGTTEAFF
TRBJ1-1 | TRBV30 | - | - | TGTGCCTGGAGTCAGTGGGGCAGGGGATGGACTGAAGCTTTCTTT | CAWSQWGRGWTEAFF
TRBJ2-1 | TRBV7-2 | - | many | TGTGCCAGCAGCTTAGTTATCCCCAATGAGCAGTTCTTC | CASSLVIPNEQFF
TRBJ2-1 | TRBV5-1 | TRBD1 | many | TGCGCCAGCAGCTTGGCTCATGCAGGGGGCTTTGCGAAGCAGTTCTTC | CASSLAHAGGFAKQFF
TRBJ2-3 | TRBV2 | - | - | TGTGCCAGCAGTACGGGACCCACAGATACGCAGTATTTT | CASSTGPTDTQYF
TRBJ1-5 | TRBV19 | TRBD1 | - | TGTGCCAGTAGTGCTTTTACCGGACAGGGAATGGGTCAGCCCCAGCATTTT | CASSAFTGQGMGQPQHF
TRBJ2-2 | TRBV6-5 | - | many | TGTGCCAGCAGTTACTCGGGGGTGTTAGGCACCGGGGAGCTGTTTTTT | CASSYSGVLGTGELFF
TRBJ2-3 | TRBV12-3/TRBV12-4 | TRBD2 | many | TGTGCCAGCAGTTTCCAGCGGGAGACAGATACGCAGTATTTT | CASSFQRETDTQYF
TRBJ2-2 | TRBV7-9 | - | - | TGTGCCAGCAGCTTAGGATCGGGGAACACCGGGGAGCTGTTTTTT | CASSLGSGNTGELFF